These 30 T cell receptor beta chains came from one sample sequenced in a study of response to subunit inactivated influenza vaccine. TCRdb processed the RT-PCR reads anew with MiXCR; each CDR3 protein has one entry. The profile shows 600,000 to 850,000 distinct CDR3 sequences, around 15% of them singletons. Specimen: PBMCs from blood, collected 14 to 15 days before vaccination. The source of these receptors is a man in his fifties who received an inactivated influenza vaccine.

V is TRBV18 and J is TRBJ2-1; 7 bases map to TRBD2. The junction had 11 bases not matched to a gene; V was cut back by 10 bases and J by 5 bases. The CDR3 consists of 14 residues. From germline, CDR1 is KGHSH and CDR2 LQKENI. CDR3 residues: CATQDVGGDNEQFF. For the CDR3, the DNA is TGTGCCACCCAAGACGTGGGAGGGGACAATGAGCAGTTCTTC.

The CDR3 bases are TGCAGTGCTAGTTTACTAGCGGGAGTTTGGGAGACCCAGTACTTC. Its protein product is CSASLLAGVWETQYF. The chain joins TRBV20-1 to TRBJ2-5; 11 nucleotides match TRBD2. The CDR3 totals 15 residues. The V gene end was trimmed by 3 bases and the J gene end by 5 bases; junction bases not matched to a gene: 8. The germline V gene has CDR1 DFQATT and CDR2 SNEGSKA (reference sequence).

This clonotype was counted a few times. The rearrangement joins TRBV3-1 to TRBJ2-6; either TRBD1 or TRBD2 may fit D (6 bases each). V lost 1 base and J 0 bases, leaving 25 bases between the germline ends. Germline values: CDR1 LGHDT, CDR2 YNNKEL (reference sequence). The CDR3 runs 22 residues. The CDR3 DNA reads TGTGCCAGCAGCCAAGGGACCGCGGGACAAGCTCTACTTAGCTCTGGGGCCAACGTCCTGACTTTC. It is translated as CASSQGTAGQALLSSGANVLTF. Full variable domain (remainder filled in from reference TRBV3-1 and TRBJ2-6): DTAVSQTPKYLVTQMGNDKSIKCEQNLGHDTMYWYKQDSKKFLKIMFSYNNKELIINETVPNRFSPKSPDKAHLNLHINSLELGDSAVYFCASSQGTAGQALLSSGANVLTFGAGSRLTVL.

This chain joins TRBV6-1 and TRBJ2-2; D unclear. Trimming stripped 6 bases from V and 1 base from J, with 9 bases between. Germline CDR1 MNHNS, CDR2 SASEGT. CDR3 size: 14 residues. For the CDR3, the DNA is TGTGCCAGCAGCCAGAGTAGGAACACCGGGGAGCTGTTTTTT. Translating it yields CASSQSRNTGELFF.

The chain is built from TRBV10-3 and TRBJ2-5; no firm D call. This CDR3 region has 13 residues. V was clipped by 0 bases and J by 5 bases, with 7 bases between them. Germline CDR1 and CDR2: ENHRY and SYGVKD. The CDR3 DNA reads TGTGCCATCAGTGAGTCTCTGCCCGAGACCCAGTACTTC. Its protein product is CAISESLPETQYF.

The V gene is TRBV6-1, the J gene TRBJ2-7; perhaps TRBD1 as D (6 bases). CDR3 size: 13 residues. CDR1 is MNHNS, CDR2 SASEGT, per germline. Trimming took 8 bases from V and 0 from J, leaving 11 bases between them. CDR3 bases: TGTGCCAGCGGACCGGGACACTCCTACGAGCAGTACTTC. This sequence encodes CASGPGHSYEQYF.

The chain has TRBV5-6 and TRBJ2-7; 11 bases are a match to TRBD1. Trimming took 4 bases from V and 3 from J; bases not matched to a gene: 6. This CDR3 contains 15 residues. Looked up from germline, CDR1 is SGHDT and CDR2 is YYEEEE. The CDR3 region is CASSETGTGGYEQYF. The CDR3 DNA follows: TGTGCCAGCAGCGAAACCGGGACAGGGGGCTACGAGCAGTACTTC.

The chain recombines TRBV6-5 with TRBJ2-5, with 8 bases identical to TRBD1. Germline CDR1 reads MNHEY; CDR2 reads SVGAGI. The V gene end was trimmed by 4 bases and the J gene end by 5 bases; junction bases not matched to a gene: 9. This CDR3 has 15 residues. In DNA, the CDR3 is TGTGCCAGCAGTTGGGCAGGGGGCCGTGGGGAGACCCAGTACTTC. Protein: CASSWAGGRGETQYF.

The chain employs TRBV5-1 and TRBJ2-7; D is unclear. V was clipped by 4 bases and J by 2 bases, with 13 bases between them. The germline CDR1 and CDR2 sequences are SGHRS and YFSETQ. The CDR3 covers 14 residues. This chain's CDR3 is CASSVSTQTYEQYF. The CDR3 DNA follows: TGCGCCAGCAGCGTATCGACACAGACCTACGAGCAGTACTTC.

This clonotype was observed a few times. The chain employs TRBV6-4 and TRBJ1-1; tentatively, D is TRBD1 (5 bases). The CDR3 runs 14 residues. The germline CDR1 and CDR2 sequences are MRHNA and SNTAGT. Trimming left V 4 bases short and J 3 bases short, with 12 bases between. The CDR3, as DNA: TGTGCCAGCAGTGTTCAGGGTGGGTACACTGAAGCTTTCTTT. As protein: CASSVQGGYTEAFF.

The V call is TRBV12-3 or TRBV12-4, the J call TRBJ1-4; 8 bases agree with TRBD1. There are 15 residues in the CDR3. V shed 6 bases and J 10 bases; nucleotides not matched to a gene: 13. The DNA for the CDR3 is TGTGCCAGCAGCCGACAGGGGCTCTTAGATGGAAAACTGTTTTTT. Protein: CASSRQGLLDGKLFF.

The genes are TRBV11-2 and TRBJ1-3, with D uncertain. CDR1 SGHAT and CDR2 FQNNGV come from the germline V gene. The CDR3 length is 16 residues. Trimming stripped 0 bases from V and 0 bases from J, with 9 bases between. CDR3 nucleotide sequence: TGTGCCAGCAGCTTAGATGGAGGGCGCTCTGGAAACACCATATATTTT. Protein product: CASSLDGGRSGNTIYF.

This clonotype was recorded many times. The chain joins TRBV4-3 to TRBJ1-1, with D possibly being TRBD1 (5 bases). Trimming took 0 bases from V and 3 from J, leaving 11 bases between them. The germline CDR1 and CDR2 sequences are LGHNA and YSLEER. The CDR3 loop spans 15 amino acids. The CDR3 bases are TGCGCCAGCAGCCAAGATCCGGGGCGGTACACTGAAGCTTTCTTT. This gives the protein CASSQDPGRYTEAFF.

This clonotype was seen only a few times. The chain recombines TRBV5-1 with TRBJ1-2, with TRBD1 as a possible D gene (5 bases). Trimming cost V 0 bases and J 4 bases, with 19 bases left between them. The CDR3 is 17 amino acids. Germline CDR1 reads SGHRS; CDR2 reads YFSETQ. CDR3 residues: CASSLAGSQGGSYGYTF. The CDR3 coding sequence is TGCGCCAGCAGCTTGGCCGGTTCTCAGGGAGGGTCCTATGGCTACACCTTC.

CDR3 sequence (DNA): TGTGCCAGCAGTCACGGGGGGGATACGCAGTATTTT. Its translation: CASSHGGDTQYF. This chain connects TRBV12-3 or TRBV12-4 to TRBJ2-3; 7 bases line up with TRBD2. This CDR3 region has 12 residues. J gave up 6 bases and V 5 bases, and 2 bases lay outside the gene matches.

This chain links TRBV6-6 with TRBJ2-5, with D tentatively TRBD2 (5 bases). The germline V gene has CDR1 MNHNY and CDR2 SVGAGI (reference sequence). This CDR3 is 13 amino acids long. V lost 4 bases and J lost 3, with 9 bases in between. The CDR3: CASSWTVEETQYF. For the CDR3, the DNA is TGTGCCAGCAGTTGGACTGTGGAAGAGACCCAGTACTTC.

The rearrangement joins TRBV12-5 to TRBJ1-1, with a weak D call TRBD1 (5 bases). This CDR3 is 16 amino acids long. V was cut by 5 bases and J by 3 bases, with 19 bases left in between. Per the germline V gene, CDR1 is LGHNT and CDR2 is FRNRAP. The CDR3, as DNA: TGTGCTAGTGGTCCGGACGCCCTCCCGGGGGACACTGAAGCTTTCTTT. It yields the protein CASGPDALPGDTEAFF.

This chain connects TRBV4-3 to TRBJ2-4; 7 bases are a match to TRBD1. The trim removed 2 bases at V and 8 bases at J, leaving 9 bases unmatched. This CDR3 spans 15 amino acids. Germline CDR1 and CDR2: LGHNA and YSLEER. CDR3 sequence (DNA): TGCGCCAGCAGCCAACTCGGACAGGCTTACGACATTCAGTACTTC. Amino acid sequence: CASSQLGQAYDIQYF.

This clonotype was seen many times. The chain uses TRBV25-1 and TRBJ2-5; no clear D. The CDR3 loop spans 14 amino acids. Trimming pared 2 bases from V and 5 bases from J, leaving 12 bases between. Per germline, CDR1 MGHDK and CDR2 SYGVNS. Here the CDR3 reads CASSEISSSETQYF. CDR3 nucleotide sequence: TGTGCCAGCAGTGAAATCAGTAGCTCGGAGACCCAGTACTTC.

This clonotype counts as medium-sized. The gene calls are TRBV29-1 and TRBJ2-7; D not resolved. Per germline, CDR1 SQVTM and CDR2 ANQGSEA. This CDR3 contains 13 residues. V lost 7 bases and J 2 bases, leaving 15 bases between the germline ends. The CDR3 loop is CSARAASAYEQYF. The CDR3 region has the DNA TGCAGCGCTCGAGCTGCCTCCGCCTACGAGCAGTACTTC.

This chain joins TRBV27 and TRBJ2-3, with 7 bases fitting TRBD1. The V segment lost 7 bases and the J segment 0 bases; nucleotides outside the gene matches: 4. Per germline, CDR1 MNHEY and CDR2 SMNVEV (reference sequence). This CDR3 comprises 14 residues. The CDR3 coding sequence is TGTGCCAGCACCACGGACAGGAGCACAGATACGCAGTATTTT. Translated: CASTTDRSTDTQYF.

This clonotype was counted between two and nine times. The rearrangement uses TRBV6-5 and TRBJ1-2, with 7 positions matching TRBD1. V trimming: 0 bases; J trimming: 6 bases; junction bases outside the gene matches: 7. The germline V gene encodes CDR1 MNHEY and CDR2 SVGAGI. The CDR3 totals 15 residues. CDR3: CASSYSPRQGNGYTF. The CDR3 DNA follows: TGTGCCAGCAGTTACTCCCCTCGACAGGGTAATGGCTACACCTTC.

This clonotype appeared many times. This chain links TRBV18 with TRBJ2-2; 8 bases line up with TRBD1. With V trimmed by 3 bases and J by 1 base, 1 base remained unmatched. The CDR3 extends over 15 amino acids. Germline-derived CDR1 and CDR2 are KGHSH and LQKENI. The chain's CDR3 is CASSPTGVNTGELFF. The CDR3, as DNA: TGTGCCAGCTCACCGACAGGGGTGAACACCGGGGAGCTGTTTTTT.

The chain uses TRBV20-1 and TRBJ2-7, with TRBD2 identical over 7 bases. V trimming: 0 bases; J trimming: 2 bases; junction bases outside the gene matches: 10. This CDR3 comprises 16 residues. The germline V gene encodes CDR1 DFQATT and CDR2 SNEGSKA (reference sequence). CDR3 region: CSARDFGRTLTYEQYF. In DNA, the CDR3 is TGCAGTGCTAGAGATTTCGGGAGGACCCTTACCTACGAGCAGTACTTC.

The chain couples TRBV7-2 to TRBJ1-3; D remains unclear. The CDR3 has 15 residues. V was trimmed by 2 bases and J by 5 bases, leaving 13 bases between them. Germline CDR1 and CDR2: SGHTA and FQGNSA. CDR3 in amino acids: CASSLIPQVRNTIYF. For the CDR3, the DNA is TGTGCCAGCAGCTTAATCCCCCAGGTCCGAAACACCATATATTTT.

The chain is built from TRBV28 and TRBJ2-7; 15 bases align to TRBD2. The CDR3 runs 20 residues. The V segment lost 7 bases and the J segment 3 bases; nucleotides outside the gene matches: 19. Per the germline V gene, CDR1 is MDHEN and CDR2 is SYDVKM. The CDR3 DNA reads as TGTGCCAGCAATCGTAAACTTCCCATCCCGGGACTAGCGGGAGGCTACGAGCAGTACTTC. It translates to CASNRKLPIPGLAGGYEQYF.

The table lists this clonotype with a few counts. The chain uses TRBV12-3 or TRBV12-4 and TRBJ2-6; D remains unclear. Trimming left V 3 bases short and J 0 bases short, with 6 bases between. CDR3 length: 15 residues. The CDR3 is CASSFSFSGANVLTF. The CDR3, as DNA: TGTGCCAGCAGTTTCAGCTTCTCTGGGGCCAACGTCCTGACTTTC.

This clonotype was counted once. This chain joins TRBV27 and TRBJ2-2; maybe TRBD1 (5 bases). Trimming pared 5 bases from V and 0 bases from J, leaving 13 bases between. The CDR3 contains 16 residues. The germline CDR1 and CDR2 sequences are MNHEY and SMNVEV (reference sequence). CDR3 amino acids: CASSQNRYPNTGELFF. The CDR3 nucleotides are TGTGCCAGCAGTCAAAACAGGTACCCGAACACCGGGGAGCTGTTTTTT.

This rearrangement joins TRBV6-5 to TRBJ2-7; D may match TRBD1 or TRBD2 (5 bases each). Trimming removed 0 bases from V and 0 bases from J, with 9 bases in between. Germline assignment: CDR1 MNHEY and CDR2 SVGAGI. The CDR3 is 15 residues long. Written as DNA, the CDR3 is TGTGCCAGCAGTTACTCGAAGGGGAGCTCCTACGAGCAGTACTTC. Its translation: CASSYSKGSSYEQYF.

The chain combines TRBV4-2 with TRBJ2-3, with D maybe TRBD2 (6 bases). Germline V gives CDR1 LGHNA, CDR2 YNFKEQ. This CDR3 has 14 amino acids. Between the trimmed V and J ends, which lost 2 bases and 4 bases, there was a span of 10 bases. The CDR3 loop is CASSQLREADTQYF. CDR3 DNA: TGTGCCAGCAGCCAACTCAGGGAGGCAGATACGCAGTATTTT.